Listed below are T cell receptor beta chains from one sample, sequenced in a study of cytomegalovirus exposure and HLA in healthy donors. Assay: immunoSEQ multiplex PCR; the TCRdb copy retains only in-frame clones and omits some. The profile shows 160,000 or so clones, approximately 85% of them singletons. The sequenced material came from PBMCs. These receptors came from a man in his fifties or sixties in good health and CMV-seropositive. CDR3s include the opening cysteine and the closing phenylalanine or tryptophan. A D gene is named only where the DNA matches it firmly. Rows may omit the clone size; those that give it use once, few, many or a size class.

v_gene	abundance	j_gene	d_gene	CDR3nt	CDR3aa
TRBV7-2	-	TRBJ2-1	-	TGTGCCAGCACCATTTTCGGGGTAATGAACACACCCTACAATGAACAGTTCTTC	CASTIFGVMNTPYNEQFF
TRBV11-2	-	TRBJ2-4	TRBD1	TGTGCCAGCAGCCGCGACAGGGTGGAAAACATTCAGTACTTC	CASSRDRVENIQYF
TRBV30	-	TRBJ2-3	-	TGTGCCTGGAGACAGGGCGGCACAGATACGCAGTATTTT	CAWRQGGTDTQYF
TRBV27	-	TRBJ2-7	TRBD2	TGTGCCAGCAGTTATAGCCCGGGGGGGAACGAGCAGTACTTC	CASSYSPGGNEQYF
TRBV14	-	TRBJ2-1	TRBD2	TGTGCCAGCAGCCAAGATTTCGGCCGCGGGAGTTTCACCTACAATGAGCAGTTCTTC	CASSQDFGRGSFTYNEQFF
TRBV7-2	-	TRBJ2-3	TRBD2	TGTGCCAGCAGCGTCCTAGCGGGGGTAGCAGATACGCAGTATTTT	CASSVLAGVADTQYF
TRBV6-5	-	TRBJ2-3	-	TGTGCCAGCAGCTTATCGGCAGGGGGGGATACGCAGTATTTT	CASSLSAGGDTQYF
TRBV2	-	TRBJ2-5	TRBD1	TGTGCCAGCATGGACAGGAGTCAGACCCAGTACTTC	CASMDRSQTQYF
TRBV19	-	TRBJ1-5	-	TGTGCCAGTAGGGCCCTCCCTAGCAATCAGCCCCAGCATTTT	CASRALPSNQPQHF
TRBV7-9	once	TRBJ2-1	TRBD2	TGTGCCAGCAGCGCCCCCCTCTGGGCGGGAGGGGACAATGAGCAGTTCTTC	CASSAPLWAGGDNEQFF
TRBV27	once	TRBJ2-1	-	TGTGCCGGCCAGTGGGGCGCGGACTACAATGAGCAGTTCTTC	CAGQWGADYNEQFF
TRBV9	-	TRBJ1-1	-	TGTGCCAGCAGCCCAAGAGCAGCGGCGTTCACTGAAGCTTTCTTT	CASSPRAAAFTEAFF
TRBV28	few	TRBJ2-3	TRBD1	TGTGCCAGCAGTTTGGACAGGGGGCGCCCCGAGAGGTCAGATACGCAGTATTTT	CASSLDRGRPERSDTQYF
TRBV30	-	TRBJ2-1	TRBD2	TGTGCCTGGAGGTCGAGGCTAGCGGGCTACAATGAGCAGTTCTTC	CAWRSRLAGYNEQFF
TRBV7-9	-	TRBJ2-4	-	TGTGCCAGCAGCCCTCTAGCCAAAAACATTCAGTACTTC	CASSPLAKNIQYF
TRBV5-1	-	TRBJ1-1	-	TGCGCCAGCAGTCTGAGGCTAGGTAACACTGAAGCTTTCTTT	CASSLRLGNTEAFF
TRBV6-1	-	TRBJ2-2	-	TGTGCCAGCCGCCCCGAATCGACTCCCGGGGAGCTGTTTTTT	CASRPESTPGELFF
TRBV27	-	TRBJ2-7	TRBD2	TGTGCCAGCAGTTTAGGGGGACTAGCTGGCGAGCAGTACTTC	CASSLGGLAGEQYF
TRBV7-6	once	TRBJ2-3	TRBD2	TGTGCCAGCACTCCGGCGGGGGACCTAGTAACCGATACGCAGTATTTT	CASTPAGDLVTDTQYF
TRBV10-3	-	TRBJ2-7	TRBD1	TGTGCCATCAGCCCGCTAACAGGGGCCTACGAGCAGTACTTC	CAISPLTGAYEQYF
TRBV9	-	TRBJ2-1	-	-	CASSVASGSEFLIF
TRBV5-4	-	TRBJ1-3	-	TGTGCCAGCAGCTTGGATGGGGAGAGCTCTGGAAACACCATATATTTT	CASSLDGESSGNTIYF
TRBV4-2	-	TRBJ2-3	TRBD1	TGTGCCAGCAGCCAGTCCGGGACAGGGTCAGATACGCAGTATTTT	CASSQSGTGSDTQYF
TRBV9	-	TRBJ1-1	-	TGTGCCAGCAGCTCCGACCCCATAGGGGACACTGAAGCTTTCTTT	CASSSDPIGDTEAFF
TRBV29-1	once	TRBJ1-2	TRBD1	TGCAGCGTTACCGGGACAGGCTATGGCTACACCTTC	CSVTGTGYGYTF
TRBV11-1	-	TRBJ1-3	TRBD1	TGTGCCAGCAGCTCATCGGGACCCGGGACAGGTGGAAACACCATATATTTT	CASSSSGPGTGGNTIYF
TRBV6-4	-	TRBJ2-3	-	TGTGCCAGCAGTGACTCGGGCCTCACAGATACGCAGTATTTT	CASSDSGLTDTQYF
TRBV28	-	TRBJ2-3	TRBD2	TGTGCCAGCAGTTCGGCGGGAGCGGGGGGCACAGATACGCAGTATTTT	CASSSAGAGGTDTQYF
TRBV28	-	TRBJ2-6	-	TGTGCCAGCGAGGGGGGGATACCCTCTGGGGCCAACGTCCTGACTTTC	CASEGGIPSGANVLTF
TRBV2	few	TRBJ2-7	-	TGTGCCAGCAGTGACCCTAGTATCAGGGCCCTCCGGGAGCAGTACTTC	CASSDPSIRALREQYF
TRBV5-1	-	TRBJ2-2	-	TGCGCCAGCAGCAAACAGGGTGCCGGGGAGCTGTTTTTT	CASSKQGAGELFF
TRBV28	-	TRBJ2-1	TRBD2	TGTGCCAGCAGGGTGGGCGGGGGACTTTACAATGAGCAGTTCTTC	CASRVGGGLYNEQFF
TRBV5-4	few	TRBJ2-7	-	TGTGCCAGCAGCTCCCCAAGGACAAACTACGAGCAGTACTTC	CASSSPRTNYEQYF
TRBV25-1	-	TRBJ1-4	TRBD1	TGTGCCAGCAGTGAATATGGGCAGGGGGCAAGAGAAAAACTGTTTTTT	CASSEYGQGAREKLFF
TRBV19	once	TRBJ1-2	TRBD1	TGTGCCAGTAGTTCACAGGGGGACTATGGCTACACCTTC	CASSSQGDYGYTF
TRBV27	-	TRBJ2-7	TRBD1	TGTGCCAGCAGTTTGAAGGGGGCGATTCACGAGCAGTACTTC	CASSLKGAIHEQYF
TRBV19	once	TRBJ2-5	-	TGTGCCAGTAGTTTTGTGGGGCCAGGGGAGACCCAGTACTTC	CASSFVGPGETQYF
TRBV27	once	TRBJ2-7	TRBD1	TGTGCCAGCAGTTTATCCAACAGGGGAAGGTCTTCCCCCGAGCAGTACTTC	CASSLSNRGRSSPEQYF
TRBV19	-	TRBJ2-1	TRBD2	TGTGCCAGTAGTATAGCGGGAGGGGGGGACAATGAGCAGTTCTTC	CASSIAGGGDNEQFF
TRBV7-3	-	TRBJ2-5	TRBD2	TGTGCCAGCAGCTTGGGGGGGTCTGGTCGAGAGACCCAGTACTTC	CASSLGGSGRETQYF
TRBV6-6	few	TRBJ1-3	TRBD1	TGTGCCAGCAGTTATCCCCTACAGGGGGCAAGAAACACCATATATTTT	CASSYPLQGARNTIYF
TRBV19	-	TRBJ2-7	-	TGTGCCAGTAGTTACGGGACCCTCCAGGGGCACGAGCAGTACTTC	CASSYGTLQGHEQYF
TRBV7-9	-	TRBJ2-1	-	TGTGCCAGCAGCCCCCTTCAGGGGTACAATGAGCAGTTCTTC	CASSPLQGYNEQFF
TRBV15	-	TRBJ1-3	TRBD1	TGTGCCACATCTAGTTGGACAGGGGCCGGAAACACCATATATTTT	CATSSWTGAGNTIYF
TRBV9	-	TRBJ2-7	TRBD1	TGTGCCAGCAGCGTTACAGGGGGCGTCCACGAGCAGTACTTC	CASSVTGGVHEQYF
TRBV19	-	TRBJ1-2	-	TGTGCCAGTAGTCAGACCCGGACACCCCTATATGGCTACACCTTC	CASSQTRTPLYGYTF
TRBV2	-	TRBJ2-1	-	TGTGCCAGCACCTTTCCAACAAGTAATGAGCAGTTCTTC	CASTFPTSNEQFF